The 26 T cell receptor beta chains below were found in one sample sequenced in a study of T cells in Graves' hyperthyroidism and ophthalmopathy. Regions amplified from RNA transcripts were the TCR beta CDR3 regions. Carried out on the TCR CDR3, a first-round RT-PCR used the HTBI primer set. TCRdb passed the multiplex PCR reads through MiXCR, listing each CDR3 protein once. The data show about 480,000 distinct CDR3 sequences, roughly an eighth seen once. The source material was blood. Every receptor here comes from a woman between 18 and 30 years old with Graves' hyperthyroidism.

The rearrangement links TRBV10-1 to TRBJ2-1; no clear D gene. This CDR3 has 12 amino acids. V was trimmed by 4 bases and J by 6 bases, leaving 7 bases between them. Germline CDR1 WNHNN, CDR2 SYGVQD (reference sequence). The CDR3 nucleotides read TGCGCCAGCAGTGGACCGGTCAATGAGCAGTTCTTC. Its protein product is CASSGPVNEQFF.

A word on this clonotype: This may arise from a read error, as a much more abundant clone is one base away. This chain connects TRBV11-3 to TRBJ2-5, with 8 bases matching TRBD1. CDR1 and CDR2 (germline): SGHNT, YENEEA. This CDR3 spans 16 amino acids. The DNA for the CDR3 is TGTGCCAGCAGCAAGACAGGGGCTGCTTTCCAAGAGGCCCAGTACTTC. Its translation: CASSKTGAAFQEAQYF.

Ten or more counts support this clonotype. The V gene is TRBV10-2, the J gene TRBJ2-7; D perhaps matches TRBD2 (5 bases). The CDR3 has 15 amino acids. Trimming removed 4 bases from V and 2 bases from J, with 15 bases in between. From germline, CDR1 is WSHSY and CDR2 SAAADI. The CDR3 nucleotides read TGCGCCAGCAGTGGAGAGCTAGCAGCGCCCTACGAGCAGTACGTC. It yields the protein CASSGELAAPYEQYV.

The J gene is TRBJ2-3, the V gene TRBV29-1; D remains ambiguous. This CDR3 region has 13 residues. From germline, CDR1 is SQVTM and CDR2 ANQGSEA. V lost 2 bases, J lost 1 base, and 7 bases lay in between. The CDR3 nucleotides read TGCAGCGTTGAATCATTCGGCACAGATACGCAGTATTTT. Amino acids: CSVESFGTDTQYF.

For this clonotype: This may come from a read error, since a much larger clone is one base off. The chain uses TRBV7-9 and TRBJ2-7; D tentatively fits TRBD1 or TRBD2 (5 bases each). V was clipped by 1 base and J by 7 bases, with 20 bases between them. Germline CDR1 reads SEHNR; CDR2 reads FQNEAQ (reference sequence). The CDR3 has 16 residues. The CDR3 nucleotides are TGTGCCAGCAGCTTAGTTGGGGGACGCCGAGCGAATGAGCAGTACTTC. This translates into CASSLVGGRRANEQYF.

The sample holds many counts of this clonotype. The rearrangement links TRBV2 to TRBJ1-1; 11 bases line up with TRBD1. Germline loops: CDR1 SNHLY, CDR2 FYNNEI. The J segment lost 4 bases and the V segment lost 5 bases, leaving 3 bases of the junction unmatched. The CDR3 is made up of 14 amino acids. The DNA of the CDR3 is TGTGCCAGCAGTACCGGACAGGGGGCCACTGAAGCTTTCTTT. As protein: CASSTGQGATEAFF.

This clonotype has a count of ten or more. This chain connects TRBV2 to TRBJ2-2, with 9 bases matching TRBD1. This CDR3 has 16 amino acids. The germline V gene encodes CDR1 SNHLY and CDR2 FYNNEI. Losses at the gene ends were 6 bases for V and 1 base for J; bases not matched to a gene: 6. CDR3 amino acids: CASSLQGALNTGELFF. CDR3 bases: TGTGCCAGCAGCCTACAGGGGGCCTTGAACACCGGGGAGCTGTTTTTT.

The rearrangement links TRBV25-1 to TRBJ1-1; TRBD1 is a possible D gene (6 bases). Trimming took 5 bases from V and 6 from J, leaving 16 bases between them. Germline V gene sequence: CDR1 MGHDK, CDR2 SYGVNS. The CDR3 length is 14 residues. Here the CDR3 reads CASSPTTGIAEAFF. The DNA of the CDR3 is TGTGCCAGCAGTCCCACCACAGGGATTGCTGAAGCTTTCTTT.

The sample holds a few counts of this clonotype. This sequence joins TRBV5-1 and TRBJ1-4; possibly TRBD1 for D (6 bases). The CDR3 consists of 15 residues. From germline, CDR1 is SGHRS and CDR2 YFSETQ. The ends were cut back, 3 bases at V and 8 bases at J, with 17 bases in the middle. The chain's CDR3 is CASSSTGTPAEKLFF. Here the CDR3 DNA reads TGCGCCAGCAGCTCCACCGGGACACCTGCGGAAAAACTGTTTTTT.

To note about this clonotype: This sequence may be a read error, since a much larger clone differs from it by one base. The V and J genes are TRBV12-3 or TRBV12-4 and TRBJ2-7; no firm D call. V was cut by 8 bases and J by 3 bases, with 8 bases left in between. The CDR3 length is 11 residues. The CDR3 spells CASVAGYEQYV. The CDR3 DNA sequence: TGTGCCAGCGTCGCCGGCTACGAGCAGTACGTC.

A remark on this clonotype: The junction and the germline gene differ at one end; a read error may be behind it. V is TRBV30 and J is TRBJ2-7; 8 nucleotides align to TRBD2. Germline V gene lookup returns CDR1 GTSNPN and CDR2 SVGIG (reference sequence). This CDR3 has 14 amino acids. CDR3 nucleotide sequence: TGTGCCTGGAGTATCGGGGGGGACCTCTACAAGCAGTACTTC. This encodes CAWSIGGDLYKQYF.

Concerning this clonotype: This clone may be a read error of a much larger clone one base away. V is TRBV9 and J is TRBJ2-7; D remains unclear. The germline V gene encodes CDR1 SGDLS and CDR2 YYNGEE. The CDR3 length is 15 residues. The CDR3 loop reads CAGSVAPQSSYEQYF. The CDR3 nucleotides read TGTGCCGGCAGCGTAGCACCGCAGAGCTCCTACGAGCAGTACTTC.

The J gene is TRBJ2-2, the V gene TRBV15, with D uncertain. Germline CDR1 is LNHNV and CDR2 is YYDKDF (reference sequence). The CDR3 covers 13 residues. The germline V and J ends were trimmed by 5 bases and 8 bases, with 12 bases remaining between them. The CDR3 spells CATSGYLGGELFF. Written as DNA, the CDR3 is TGTGCCACCAGCGGCTATCTCGGTGGGGAGCTGTTTTTT.

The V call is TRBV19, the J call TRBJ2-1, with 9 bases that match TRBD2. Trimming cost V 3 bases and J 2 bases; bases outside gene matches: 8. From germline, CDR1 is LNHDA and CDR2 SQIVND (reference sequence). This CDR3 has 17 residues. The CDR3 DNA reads TGTGCCAGTAGTATCGACCCCCGCGGGAGGGCCTACAATGAGCAGTTCTTC. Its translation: CASSIDPRGRAYNEQFF.

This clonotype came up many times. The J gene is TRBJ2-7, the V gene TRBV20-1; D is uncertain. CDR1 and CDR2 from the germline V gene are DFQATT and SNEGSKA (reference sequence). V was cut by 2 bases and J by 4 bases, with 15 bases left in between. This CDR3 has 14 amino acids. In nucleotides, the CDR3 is TGCAGTGCTAGAACACCATCTGGGTTTTACGAGCAGTACTTC. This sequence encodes CSARTPSGFYEQYF.

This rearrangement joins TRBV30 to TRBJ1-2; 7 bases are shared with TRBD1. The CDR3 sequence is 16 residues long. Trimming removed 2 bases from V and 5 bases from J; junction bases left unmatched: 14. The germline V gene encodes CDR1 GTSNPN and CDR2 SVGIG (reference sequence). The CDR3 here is CAWSPAFGDRGYGYTF. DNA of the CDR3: TGTGCCTGGAGTCCCGCCTTTGGGGACAGAGGATATGGCTACACCTTC.

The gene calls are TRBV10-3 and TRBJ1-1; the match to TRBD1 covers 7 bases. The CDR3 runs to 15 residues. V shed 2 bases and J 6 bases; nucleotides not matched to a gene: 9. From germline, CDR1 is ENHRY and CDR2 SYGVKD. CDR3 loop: CAISEEGARVSEAFF. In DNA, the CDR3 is TGTGCCATCAGTGAGGAGGGGGCGAGGGTGTCTGAAGCTTTCTTT.

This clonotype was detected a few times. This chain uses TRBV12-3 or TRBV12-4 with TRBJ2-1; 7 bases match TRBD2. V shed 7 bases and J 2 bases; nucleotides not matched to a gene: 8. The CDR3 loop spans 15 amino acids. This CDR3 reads CASINSGYPYNEQFF. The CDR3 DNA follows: TGTGCCAGCATCAATAGCGGGTACCCCTACAATGAGCAGTTCTTC.

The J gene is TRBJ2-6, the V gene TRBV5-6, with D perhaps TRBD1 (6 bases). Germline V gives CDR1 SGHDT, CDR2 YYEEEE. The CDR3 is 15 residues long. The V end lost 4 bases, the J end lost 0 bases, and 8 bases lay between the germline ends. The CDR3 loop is CASSADSSGANVLTF. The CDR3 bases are TGTGCCAGCAGCGCGGACAGCTCTGGGGCCAACGTCCTGACTTTC.

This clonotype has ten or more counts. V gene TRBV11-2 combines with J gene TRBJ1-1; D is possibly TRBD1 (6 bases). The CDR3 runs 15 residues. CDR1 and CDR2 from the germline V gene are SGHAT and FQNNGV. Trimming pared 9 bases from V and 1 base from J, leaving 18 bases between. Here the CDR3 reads CASLPLGGGNTEAFF. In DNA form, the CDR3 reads TGTGCCAGTCTCCCGCTCGGAGGGGGGAACACTGAAGCTTTCTTT.

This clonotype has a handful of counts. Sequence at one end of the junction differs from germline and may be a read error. CDR3 nucleotide sequence: TGTGCCAGCAGCGTAGAAGGGCGGAACAATGAAGCTTTCTTT. It yields the protein CASSVEGRNNEAFF. This chain uses TRBV9 with TRBJ1-1; no definite D call. Germline lookup yields CDR1 SGDLS and CDR2 YYNGEE. The CDR3 runs to 14 residues.

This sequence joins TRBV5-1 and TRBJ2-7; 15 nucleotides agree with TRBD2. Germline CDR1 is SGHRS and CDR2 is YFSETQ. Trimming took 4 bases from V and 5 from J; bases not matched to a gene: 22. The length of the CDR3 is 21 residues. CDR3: CASSIWTSGRVQQILKDEQYF. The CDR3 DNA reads TGCGCCAGCAGCATTTGGACTAGCGGGAGGGTCCAGCAAATTCTTAAGGACGAGCAGTACTTC.

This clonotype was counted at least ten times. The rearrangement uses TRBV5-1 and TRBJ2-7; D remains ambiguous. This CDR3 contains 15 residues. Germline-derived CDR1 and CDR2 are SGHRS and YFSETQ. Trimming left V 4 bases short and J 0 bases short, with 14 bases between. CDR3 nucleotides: TGCGCCAGCAGCCCGGAAGGCTACCTCTCCTACGAGCAGTACTTC. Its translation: CASSPEGYLSYEQYF.

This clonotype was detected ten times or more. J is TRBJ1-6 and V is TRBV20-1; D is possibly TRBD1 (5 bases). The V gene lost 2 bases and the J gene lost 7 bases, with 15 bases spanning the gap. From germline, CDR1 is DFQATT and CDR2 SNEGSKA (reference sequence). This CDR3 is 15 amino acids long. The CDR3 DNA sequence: TGCAGTGCTAGACCCCTCCCGGGGGGGAATTCACCCCTCCACTTT. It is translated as CSARPLPGGNSPLHF.

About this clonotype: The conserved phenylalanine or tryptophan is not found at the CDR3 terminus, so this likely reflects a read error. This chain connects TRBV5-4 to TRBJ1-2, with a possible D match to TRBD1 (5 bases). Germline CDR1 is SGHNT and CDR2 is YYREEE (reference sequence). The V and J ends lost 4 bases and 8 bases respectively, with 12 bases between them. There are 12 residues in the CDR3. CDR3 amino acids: CASSPEGVGYTL. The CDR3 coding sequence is TGTGCCAGCAGCCCGGAAGGGGTCGGCTACACCCTC.

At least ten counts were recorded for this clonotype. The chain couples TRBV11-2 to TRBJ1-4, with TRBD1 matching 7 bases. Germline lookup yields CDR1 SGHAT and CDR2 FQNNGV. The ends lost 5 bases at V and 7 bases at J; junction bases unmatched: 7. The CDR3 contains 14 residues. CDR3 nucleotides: TGTGCCAGCAGCGTCGACAGGGCGTCTGAAAAACTGTTTTTT. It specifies CASSVDRASEKLFF.